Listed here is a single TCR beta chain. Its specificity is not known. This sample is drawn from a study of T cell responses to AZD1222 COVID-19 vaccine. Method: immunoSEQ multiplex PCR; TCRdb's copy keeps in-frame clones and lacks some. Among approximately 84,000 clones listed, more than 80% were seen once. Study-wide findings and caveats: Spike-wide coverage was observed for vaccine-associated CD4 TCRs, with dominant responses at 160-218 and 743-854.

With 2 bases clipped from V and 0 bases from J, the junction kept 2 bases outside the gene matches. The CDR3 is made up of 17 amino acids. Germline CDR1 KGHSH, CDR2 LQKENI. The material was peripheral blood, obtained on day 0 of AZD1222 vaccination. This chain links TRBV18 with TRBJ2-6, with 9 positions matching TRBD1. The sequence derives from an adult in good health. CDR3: CASSPTGGSSGANVLTF. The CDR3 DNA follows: TGTGCCAGCTCACCAACAGGGGGCAGCTCTGGGGCCAACGTCCTGACTTTC. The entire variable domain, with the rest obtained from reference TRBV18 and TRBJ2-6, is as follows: NAGVMQNPRHLVRRRGQEARLRCSPMKGHSHVYWYRQLPEEGLKFMVYLQKENIIDESGMPKERFSAEFPKEGPSILRIQQVVRGDSAAYFCASSPTGGSSGANVLTFGAGSRLTVL.